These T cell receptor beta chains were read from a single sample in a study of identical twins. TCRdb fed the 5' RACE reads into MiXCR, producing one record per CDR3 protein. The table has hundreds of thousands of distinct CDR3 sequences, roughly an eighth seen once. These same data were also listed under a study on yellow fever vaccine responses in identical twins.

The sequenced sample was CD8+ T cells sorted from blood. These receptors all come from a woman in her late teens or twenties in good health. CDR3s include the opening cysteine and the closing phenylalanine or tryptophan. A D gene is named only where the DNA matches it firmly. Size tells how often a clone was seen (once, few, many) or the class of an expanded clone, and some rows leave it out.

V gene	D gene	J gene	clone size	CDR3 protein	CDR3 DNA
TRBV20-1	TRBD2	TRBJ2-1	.	CSAPPLAGAINEQFF	TGCAGTGCTCCTCCCCTAGCGGGAGCTATAAATGAGCAGTTCTTC
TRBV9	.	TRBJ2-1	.	CASSAGLGANEQFF	TGTGCCAGCAGCGCCGGACTCGGGGCCAATGAGCAGTTCTTC
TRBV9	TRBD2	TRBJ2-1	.	CASSKVAGGPYWYNEQFF	TGTGCCAGCAGCAAGGTAGCGGGAGGGCCGTATTGGTACAATGAGCAGTTCTTC
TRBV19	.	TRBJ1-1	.	CASSGRRYEAFF	TGTGCCAGTAGCGGACGGAGATATGAAGCTTTCTTT
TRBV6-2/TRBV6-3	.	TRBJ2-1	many	CASTRSSYNEQFF	TGTGCCAGCACACGGAGCTCCTACAATGAGCAGTTCTTC
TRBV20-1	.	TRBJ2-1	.	CSAQRVDYNEQFF	TGCAGTGCGCAGCGGGTGGACTACAATGAGCAGTTCTTC
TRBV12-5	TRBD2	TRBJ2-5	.	CASGARTSGRYQETQYF	TGTGCTAGTGGCGCTAGGACTAGCGGACGGTACCAAGAGACCCAGTACTTC
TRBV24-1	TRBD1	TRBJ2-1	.	CATSESGTGHSYNEQFF	TGTGCCACCAGTGAATCCGGGACAGGGCACTCCTACAATGAGCAGTTCTTC
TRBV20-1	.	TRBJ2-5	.	CSARDNPLLPRFQETQYF	TGCAGTGCTAGAGATAATCCCCTTCTACCAAGGTTCCAAGAGACCCAGTACTTC
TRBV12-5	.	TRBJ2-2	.	CASGLDRASPGELFF	TGTGCTAGTGGTTTAGACCGGGCCTCACCCGGGGAGCTGTTTTTT
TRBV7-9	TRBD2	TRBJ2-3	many	CASSSSGASTDTQYF	TGTGCCAGCAGCTCAAGCGGGGCGTCCACAGATACGCAGTATTTT
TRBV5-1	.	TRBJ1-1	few	CASSLGQGKMNTEAFF	TGCGCCAGCAGCTTGGGGCAGGGGAAGATGAACACTGAAGCTTTCTTT
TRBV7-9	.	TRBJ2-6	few	CASSSRSYTGANVLTF	TGTGCCAGCAGCTCACGTTCCTATACTGGGGCCAACGTCCTGACTTTC
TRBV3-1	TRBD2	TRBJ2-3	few	CASSTGTSPNTDTQYF	TGTGCCAGCAGCACTGGGACTAGCCCGAACACAGATACGCAGTATTTT
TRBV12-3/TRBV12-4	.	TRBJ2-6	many	CASSPPGIAGANVLTF	TGTGCCAGCAGTCCCCCAGGGATCGCTGGGGCCAACGTCCTGACTTTC
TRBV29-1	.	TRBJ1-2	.	CSVDRYPNGYTF	TGCAGCGTTGACCGGTACCCCAATGGCTACACCTTC
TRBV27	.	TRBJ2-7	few	CASSDLYEQYF	TGTGCCAGCAGTGATCTTTACGAGCAGTACTTC
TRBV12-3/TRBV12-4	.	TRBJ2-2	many	CASSLVVDIFTGELFF	TGTGCCAGCAGTTTAGTCGTTGACATTTTTACCGGGGAGCTGTTTTTT
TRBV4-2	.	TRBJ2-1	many	CASSQDEGSNEQFF	TGTGCCAGCAGCCAAGATGAGGGTTCGAATGAGCAGTTCTTC
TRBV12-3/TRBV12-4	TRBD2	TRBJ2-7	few	CASSPSIAGETWEQYF	TGTGCCAGCAGTCCCTCCATAGCGGGAGAGACTTGGGAGCAGTACTTC
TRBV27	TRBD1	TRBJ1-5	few	CASQGQGNQPQHF	TGTGCCAGCCAAGGACAGGGCAATCAGCCCCAGCATTTT
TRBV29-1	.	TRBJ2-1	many	CSVPPSGEQFF	TGCAGCGTACCCCCCTCTGGTGAGCAGTTCTTC
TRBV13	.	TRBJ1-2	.	CASSPSQGPTYGYTF	TGTGCCAGCAGCCCTAGTCAGGGTCCCACCTATGGCTACACCTTC
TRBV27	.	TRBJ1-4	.	CASSPSHRSTNEKLFF	TGTGCCAGCAGTCCTTCCCACAGATCAACTAATGAAAAACTGTTTTTT
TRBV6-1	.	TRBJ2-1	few	CASSHQGYNEQFF	TGTGCCAGCAGCCACCAGGGGTACAATGAGCAGTTCTTC
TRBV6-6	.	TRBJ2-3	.	CASSKGTTDTQYF	TGTGCCAGCAGTAAAGGGACCACAGATACGCAGTATTTT
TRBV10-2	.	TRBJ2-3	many	CASSGTGDPDTQYF	TGCGCCAGCAGTGGGACTGGCGACCCGGATACGCAGTATTTT
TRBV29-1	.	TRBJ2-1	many	CSAGRGASYNEQFF	TGCAGCGCGGGCAGGGGGGCGTCTTACAATGAGCAGTTCTTC
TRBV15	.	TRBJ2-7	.	CATSSPRDRNEQYF	TGTGCCACCAGCAGTCCCCGAGACAGAAACGAGCAGTACTTC
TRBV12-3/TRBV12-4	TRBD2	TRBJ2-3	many	CASTLGGVADTQYF	TGTGCCAGCACCCTGGGGGGGGTGGCAGATACGCAGTATTTT
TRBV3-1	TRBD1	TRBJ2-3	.	CASSLGQGAGNTQYF	TGTGCCAGCAGCCTAGGACAGGGGGCGGGTAATACGCAGTATTTT
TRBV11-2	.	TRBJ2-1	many	CASSLDLGNEQFF	TGTGCCAGCAGCTTAGACTTGGGGAATGAGCAGTTCTTC
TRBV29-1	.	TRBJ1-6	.	CSVGRENSPLHF	TGCAGCGTTGGCCGCGAGAATTCACCCCTCCACTTT
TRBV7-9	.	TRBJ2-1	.	CASSSGPSSYNEQFF	TGTGCCAGCAGCTCCGGTCCAAGCTCCTACAATGAGCAGTTCTTC
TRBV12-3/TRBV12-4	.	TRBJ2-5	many	CASSPPPGETQYF	TGTGCCAGCAGTCCCCCTCCGGGAGAGACCCAGTACTTC
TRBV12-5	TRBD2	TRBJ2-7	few	CASGLAAGGVEQYF	TGTGCTAGTGGTTTGGCAGCCGGGGGGGTGGAGCAGTACTTC
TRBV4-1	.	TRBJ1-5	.	CASSQDRGEGEPQHF	TGCGCCAGCAGCCAAGATAGGGGGGAGGGTGAGCCCCAGCATTTT
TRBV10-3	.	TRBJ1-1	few	CAIWDHTEAFF	TGTGCCATTTGGGACCACACTGAAGCTTTCTTT
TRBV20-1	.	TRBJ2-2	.	CSARVLVGNPNTGELFF	TGCAGTGCTAGAGTCCTAGTCGGGAATCCGAACACCGGGGAGCTGTTTTTT
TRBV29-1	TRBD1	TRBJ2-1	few	CSVEWGTGGWNEQFF	TGCAGCGTTGAATGGGGGACAGGGGGCTGGAATGAGCAGTTCTTC
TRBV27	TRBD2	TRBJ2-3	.	CASSPLLAGVGTDTQYF	TGTGCCAGCAGTCCCCTTCTGGCGGGGGTTGGGACAGATACGCAGTATTTT
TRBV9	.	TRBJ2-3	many	CASSGQRRGDTDTQYF	TGTGCCAGCAGCGGTCAAAGGAGGGGTGACACAGATACGCAGTATTTT
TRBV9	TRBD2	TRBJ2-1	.	CASSPEGLAGGLFF	TGTGCCAGCAGCCCGGAGGGACTAGCGGGAGGTTTATTCTTC
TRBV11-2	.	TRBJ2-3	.	CASGGGRSTDTQYF	TGTGCCAGCGGGGGGGGCCGAAGCACAGATACGCAGTATTTT
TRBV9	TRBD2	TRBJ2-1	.	CASSVGSGRWNEQFF	TGTGCCAGCAGCGTAGGGAGCGGGAGGTGGAATGAGCAGTTCTTC
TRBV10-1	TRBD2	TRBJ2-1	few	CASSEGTTLHEQFF	TGCGCCAGCAGTGAGGGGACTACCCTACATGAGCAGTTCTTC
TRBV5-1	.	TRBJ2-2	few	CASSLWQGSATGELFF	TGCGCCAGCAGCTTGTGGCAGGGGTCGGCCACCGGGGAGCTGTTTTTT
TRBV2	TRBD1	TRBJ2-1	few	CASSGVSATGKNYNEQFF	TGTGCCAGCAGTGGAGTATCTGCGACAGGGAAGAACTACAATGAGCAGTTCTTC